This is a list of T cell receptor beta chains from one sample in a study of blood T cell repertoires in COVID-19. Sequencing used immunoSEQ multiplex PCR; TCRdb keeps in-frame clones, though not all of them. This repertoire shows over 400,000 clones, roughly 88% found once; its top ten account for 1.4%. The sample comprised peripheral blood. Receptors were obtained from a woman aged 25 to 39 with active or convalescent COVID-19. Each CDR3 is given with its conserved first and last residue. Fields, in order: J gene, V gene, D gene, clone size, CDR3 DNA, CDR3 protein. A D gene is named only where the DNA matches it firmly. Clone size, where shown, is once, few, many, or a class for clones that have expanded.

>TRBJ2-1|TRBV21-1|NA|NA
TGTGCCATCGTACAGGACCACAATGAGCAGTTCTTC
CAIVQDHNEQFF
>TRBJ1-1|TRBV5-5|NA|NA
TGTGCCAGCAGCTTGGTCGCGCGAAACACTGAAGCTTTCTTT
CASSLVARNTEAFF
>TRBJ2-3|TRBV24-1|NA|NA
TGTGCCACCAGTGATTCTCAAACAGGGAATGGACCCACAGATACGCAGTATTTT
CATSDSQTGNGPTDTQYF
>TRBJ2-5|TRBV12-3/TRBV12-4|NA|NA
TGTGCCAGCGGTAATAGTAAGGAGACCCAGTACTTC
CASGNSKETQYF
>TRBJ1-1|TRBV4-1|NA|NA
TGCGCCAGCAGCCAAGGCGGGGTGAGCACTGAAGCTTTCTTT
CASSQGGVSTEAFF
>TRBJ2-7|TRBV5-4|TRBD2|NA
TGTGCCAGCAGCCCGGGGGGAGCTAGCGGGACCTACGAGCAGTACTTC
CASSPGGASGTYEQYF
>TRBJ2-7|TRBV6-1|TRBD2|NA
TGTGCCAGCAGTGTCTCCGCGGAGATACTCGGGGGGGGTGTTTACGAGCAGTACTTC
CASSVSAEILGGGVYEQYF
>TRBJ1-4|TRBV5-4|TRBD1|NA
TGTGCCAGCAGCAATCAGCCGGGAGGGGGCCTACGGGAAAAACTGTTTTTT
CASSNQPGGGLREKLFF
>TRBJ1-2|TRBV5-6|NA|NA
TGTGCCAGCAGCCCCATCGGCGGGGGCGCACCCTATGGCTACACCTTC
CASSPIGGGAPYGYTF
>TRBJ1-2|TRBV27|NA|NA
TGTGCCAGCAGACTAACAGGGAACTATGGCTACACCTTC
CASRLTGNYGYTF
>TRBJ2-5|TRBV5-6|TRBD1|once
TGTGCCAGCAGTTTTGGCGGGACAGGGGTGGAGACCCAGTACTTC
CASSFGGTGVETQYF
>TRBJ2-7|TRBV14|NA|NA
TGTGCCAGCAGCCCGGCTCCGCACCAGGGGAACACCTACGCCGAGCAGTACTTC
CASSPAPHQGNTYAEQYF
>TRBJ2-5|TRBV3-1/TRBV3-2|TRBD2|NA
TGTGCCAGCAGCCAAAGATTAGCGGGGATGGAGGGGACCCAGTACTTC
CASSQRLAGMEGTQYF
>TRBJ1-1|TRBV11-1|NA|NA
TGTGCCAGCAGCTTAGCGGGCACCATGAACACTGAAGCTTTCTTT
CASSLAGTMNTEAFF
>TRBJ2-1|TRBV2|TRBD1|NA
TGTGCCAGCAGCGGGACAGGGGGCCGGAACAATGAGCAGTTCTTC
CASSGTGGRNNEQFF